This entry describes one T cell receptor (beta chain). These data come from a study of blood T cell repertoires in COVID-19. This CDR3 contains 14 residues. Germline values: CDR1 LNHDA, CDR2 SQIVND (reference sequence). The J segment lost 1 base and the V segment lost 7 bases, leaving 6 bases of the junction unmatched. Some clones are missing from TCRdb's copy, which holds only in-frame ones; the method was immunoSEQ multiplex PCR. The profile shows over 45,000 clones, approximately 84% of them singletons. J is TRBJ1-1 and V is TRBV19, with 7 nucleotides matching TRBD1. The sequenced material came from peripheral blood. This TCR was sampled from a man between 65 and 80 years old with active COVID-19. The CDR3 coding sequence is TGTGCCAGTATTTTCTACAGGGGGAACACTGAAGCTTTCTTT. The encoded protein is CASIFYRGNTEAFF. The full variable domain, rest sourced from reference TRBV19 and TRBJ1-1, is DGGITQSPKYLFRKEGQNVTLSCEQNLNHDAMYWYRQDPGQGLRLIYYSQIVNDFQKGDIAEGYSVSREKKESFPLTVTSAQKNPTAFYLCASIFYRGNTEAFFGQGTRLTVV.